Listed here are 10 T cell receptor beta chains from one sample, sequenced in a study of glioma-infiltrating T cells. Amplification of TCR alpha and beta CDR3 regions from RNA used iRepertoire nested multiplex PCR. TCRdb reanalysed the multiplex PCR reads using MiXCR and keeps one entry per CDR3 protein. Of 300,000 to 400,000 distinct CDR3 sequences listed, around 45% are singletons. Sequencing input: glioma tissue, nonneoplastic brain tissue, or PBMCs (not recorded which). The receptors come from a human donor with low-grade glioma or glioblastoma, undergoing nonglioma brain surgery, or in good health (not recorded which).

This clonotype was recorded at least ten times. This chain uses TRBV20-1 with TRBJ2-1, with TRBD2 matching over 11 bases. V shed 3 bases and J 6 bases; nucleotides not matched to a gene: 10. The CDR3 runs to 16 residues. The V gene's germline CDR1 is DFQATT and CDR2 SNEGSKA (reference sequence). The CDR3 reads CSASLVLAGVPNEQFF. The CDR3 region has the DNA TGCAGTGCTAGCCTAGTACTAGCGGGGGTTCCCAATGAGCAGTTCTTC.

The V gene is TRBV27, the J gene TRBJ2-1; D is perhaps TRBD1 (6 bases). With 0 bases removed from V and 0 bases from J, the gap between germline ends came to 9 bases. The CDR3 is made up of 16 amino acids. Germline CDR1 MNHEY, CDR2 SMNVEV (reference sequence). This chain's CDR3 is CASSLSGQGSYNEQFF. CDR3 nucleotides: TGTGCCAGCAGTTTATCGGGACAAGGCTCCTACAATGAGCAGTTCTTC.

A single count supports this clonotype. The chain uses TRBV7-2 and TRBJ2-2, with D tentatively TRBD2 (6 bases). Germline V gene data show CDR1 as SGHTA and CDR2 as FQGNSA. V was shortened by 8 bases and J by 3 bases, with 22 bases between the two germline ends. The CDR3 extends over 17 amino acids. The CDR3, as DNA: TGTGCCAGCGGCTCTATCCGGCGACTAGTCGACACCGGGGAGCTGTTTTTT. Amino acids: CASGSIRRLVDTGELFF.

Written as DNA, the CDR3 is TGCAGTGCTAACCCTACCCCGGGAGTACGGGAGACCCAGTACTTC. Translation gives CSANPTPGVRETQYF. J is TRBJ2-5 and V is TRBV20-1; D is perhaps TRBD2 (6 bases). This CDR3 region has 15 residues. Trimming stripped 4 bases from V and 5 bases from J, with 20 bases between. Germline V gene data show CDR1 as DFQATT and CDR2 as SNEGSKA (reference sequence).

This clonotype was picked up a small number of times. The chain has TRBV15 and TRBJ1-3, with unresolved D. This CDR3 contains 15 residues. Germline V CDR1 and CDR2: LNHNV, YYDKDF (reference sequence). Trimming cost V 0 bases and J 1 base, with 7 bases left between them. The DNA for the CDR3 is TGTGCCACCAGCAGAGAGGTATTTTCTGGAAACACCATATATTTT. Encoded protein: CATSREVFSGNTIYF.

The chain is built from TRBV24-1 and TRBJ2-1; D unresolved. Looked up from germline, CDR1 is KGHDR and CDR2 is SFDVKD. V lost 2 bases and J 12 bases, leaving 19 bases between the germline ends. The CDR3 runs 15 residues. The CDR3 sequence: CATSDYDSAIDGQFF. CDR3 DNA sequence: TGTGCCACCAGTGATTACGACTCCGCCATTGATGGGCAGTTCTTC.

This clonotype has more than one count but fewer than ten. One base away lies a much larger clone, so this may be a sequencing read error. This chain connects TRBV28 to TRBJ2-3; D possibly corresponds to TRBD1 (6 bases). CDR1 MDHEN and CDR2 SYDVKM come from the germline V gene. V was cut by 7 bases and J by 8 bases, with 13 bases left in between. CDR3 size: 12 residues. CDR3 loop: CASKGDVGTQYF. The CDR3, as DNA: TGTGCCAGCAAGGGGGATGTAGGTACGCAGTATTTT.

The table lists this clonotype with a few counts. This chain joins TRBV7-2 and TRBJ1-1; D is ambiguous. The germline V and J ends were trimmed by 5 bases and 0 bases, with 13 bases remaining between them. Germline V gene sequence: CDR1 SGHTA, CDR2 FQGNSA. This CDR3 is 15 amino acids long. The CDR3 DNA reads TGTGCCAGCAGCCCCCGACGGACCATGAACACTGAAGCTTTCTTT. This encodes CASSPRRTMNTEAFF.

The chain links TRBV6-2 or TRBV6-3 to TRBJ2-5; 9 bases align to TRBD2. Per the germline V gene, CDR1 is MNHEY and CDR2 is SVGEGT. The CDR3 length is 13 residues. V shed 5 bases, J shed 6 bases, and the junction held 4 bases outside the gene matches. The CDR3 spells CASSQTSGQTQYF. Written as DNA, the CDR3 is TGTGCCAGCAGTCAGACTAGCGGACAGACCCAGTACTTC.

The table lists this clonotype with a few counts. The junction does not match germline at one end; this may be a read error. The V and J genes are TRBV28 and TRBJ1-5, with 10 nucleotides matching TRBD1. In germline, CDR1 is MDHEN, CDR2 SYDVKM. The CDR3 loop spans 14 amino acids. The CDR3 reads CASSPGQGNQTQHF. CDR3 in DNA: TGTGCCAGCAGTCCGGGACAGGGGAATCAGACCCAGCATTTT.